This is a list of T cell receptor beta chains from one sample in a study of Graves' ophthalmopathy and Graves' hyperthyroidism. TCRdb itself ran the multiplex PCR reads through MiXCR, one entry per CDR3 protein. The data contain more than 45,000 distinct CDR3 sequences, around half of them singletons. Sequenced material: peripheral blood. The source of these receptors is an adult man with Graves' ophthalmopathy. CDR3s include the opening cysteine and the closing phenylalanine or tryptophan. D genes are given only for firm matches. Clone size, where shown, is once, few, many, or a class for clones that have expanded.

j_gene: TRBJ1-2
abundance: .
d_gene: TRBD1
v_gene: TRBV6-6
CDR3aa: CASSWDSYYTF
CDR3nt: TGTGCCAGCAGTTGGGACAGCTACTACACCTTC

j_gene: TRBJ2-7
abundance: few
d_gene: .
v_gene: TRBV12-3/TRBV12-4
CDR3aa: CASSLRGSEQYF
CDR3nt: TGTGCCAGCAGTTTACGAGGTAGCGAGCAGTACTTC

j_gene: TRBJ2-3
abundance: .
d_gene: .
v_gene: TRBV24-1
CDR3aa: CATSDRDGNTDTQYF
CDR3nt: TGTGCCACCAGTGACCGGGACGGAAACACAGATACGCAGTATTTT

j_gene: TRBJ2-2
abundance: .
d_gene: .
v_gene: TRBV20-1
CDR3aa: CSTLGTVNTEELFF
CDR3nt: TGCAGTACCCTTGGGACGGTGAACACCGAGGAGCTGTTTTTT

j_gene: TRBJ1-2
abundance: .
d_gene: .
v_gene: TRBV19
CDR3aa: CASSPTGTSGYTF
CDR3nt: TGTGCCAGTAGTCCAACAGGGACGAGCGGCTACACCTTC

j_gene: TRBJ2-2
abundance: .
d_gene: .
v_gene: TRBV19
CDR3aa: CAWSPGELFF
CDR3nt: TGTGCCTGGAGCCCAGGGGAGCTGTTTTTT

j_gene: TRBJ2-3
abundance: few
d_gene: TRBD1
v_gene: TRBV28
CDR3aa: CASRRTGEQHTDTQYF
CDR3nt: TGTGCCAGCAGAAGGACAGGCGAACAACACACAGATACGCAGTATTTT

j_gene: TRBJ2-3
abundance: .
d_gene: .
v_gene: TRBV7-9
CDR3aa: CASSLGTRFDTQYF
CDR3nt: TGTGCCAGCAGCTTGGGTACTAGATTCGATACGCAGTATTTT

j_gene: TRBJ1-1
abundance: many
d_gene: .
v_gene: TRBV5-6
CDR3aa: CASSFGGMSLMNTEAFF
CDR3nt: TGTGCCAGCAGCTTTGGGGGTATGTCGTTAATGAACACTGAAGCTTTCTTT

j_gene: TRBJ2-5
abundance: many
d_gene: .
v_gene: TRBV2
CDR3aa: CASKKGGVYQETQYF
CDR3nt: TGTGCCAGCAAGAAAGGGGGGGTGTACCAAGAGACCCAGTACTTC

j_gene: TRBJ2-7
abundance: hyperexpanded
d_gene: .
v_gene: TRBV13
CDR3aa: CASSRSVGLIIYEQYF
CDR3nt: TGTGCCAGCAGCCGGTCGGTCGGGCTTATCATCTACGAGCAGTACTTC

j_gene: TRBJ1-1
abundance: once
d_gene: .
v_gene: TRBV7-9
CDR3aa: CASSSTQGTEAFF
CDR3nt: TGTGCCAGCAGCTCGACACAGGGTACTGAAGCTTTCTTT

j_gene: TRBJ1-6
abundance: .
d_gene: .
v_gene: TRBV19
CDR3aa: CASSPRRDSPLHF
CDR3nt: TGTGCCAGTAGCCCGCGGAGGGATTCACCCCTCCACTTT

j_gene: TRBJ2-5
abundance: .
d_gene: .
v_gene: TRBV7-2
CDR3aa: CASSLAPGRGGAQYF
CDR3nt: TGTGCCAGCAGCTTAGCCCCTGGGCGGGGTGGGGCCCAGTACTTC

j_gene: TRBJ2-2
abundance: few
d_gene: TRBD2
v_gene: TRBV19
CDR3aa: CASTQSAGVTGELFF
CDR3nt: TGTGCCAGTACACAATCAGCGGGAGTCACCGGGGAGCTGTTTTTT

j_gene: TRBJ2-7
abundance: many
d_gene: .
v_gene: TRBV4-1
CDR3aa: CASSQAVTVNYEQYF
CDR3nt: TGCGCCAGCAGCCAAGCTGTGACAGTGAATTACGAGCAGTACTTC

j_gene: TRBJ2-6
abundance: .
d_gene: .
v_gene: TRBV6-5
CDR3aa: CAGRKQGAGANVLTF
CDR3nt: TGTGCCGGCAGAAAGCAGGGTGCGGGGGCCAACGTCCTGACTTTC

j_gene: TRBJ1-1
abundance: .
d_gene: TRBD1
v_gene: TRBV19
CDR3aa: CASSMPRQGFEAFF
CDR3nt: TGTGCCAGTAGTATGCCCCGACAGGGGTTTGAAGCTTTCTTT

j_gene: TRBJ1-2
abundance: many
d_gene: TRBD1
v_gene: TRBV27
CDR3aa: CASSLLGTGYGYTF
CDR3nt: TGTGCCAGCAGTTTATTAGGGACAGGGTACGGCTACACCTTC

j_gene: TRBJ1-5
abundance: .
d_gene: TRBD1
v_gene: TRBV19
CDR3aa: CASSRDDRGGNQPQHF
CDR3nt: TGTGCCAGTTCCCGCGACGACAGGGGAGGCAATCAGCCCCAGCATTTT

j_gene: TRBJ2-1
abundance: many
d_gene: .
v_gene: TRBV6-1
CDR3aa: CASRLGTVSYNEQFF
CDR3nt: TGTGCCAGCAGGCTCGGGACCGTCTCCTACAATGAGCAGTTCTTC

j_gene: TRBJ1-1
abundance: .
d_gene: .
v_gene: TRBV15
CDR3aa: CATSRDLGSARVNTEAFF
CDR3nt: TGTGCCACCAGCAGAGATTTGGGCAGTGCTAGGGTGAACACTGAAGCTTTCTTT

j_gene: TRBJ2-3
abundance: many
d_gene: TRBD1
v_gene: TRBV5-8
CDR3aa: CASSLEAGGEDTQYF
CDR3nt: TGTGCCAGCAGCTTGGAGGCAGGGGGCGAAGATACGCAGTATTTT

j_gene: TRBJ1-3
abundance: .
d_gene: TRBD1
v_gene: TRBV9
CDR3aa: CVSSTGQGAIYF
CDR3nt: TGTGTCAGCAGTACTGGACAGGGGGCCATATATTTT

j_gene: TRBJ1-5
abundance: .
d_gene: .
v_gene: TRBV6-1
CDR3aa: CASRANNQPQHF
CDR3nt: TGTGCCAGCAGGGCCAACAATCAGCCCCAGCATTTT

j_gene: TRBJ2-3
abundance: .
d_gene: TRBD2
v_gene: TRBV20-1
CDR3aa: CSASWDYNEQYF
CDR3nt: TGCAGTGCTAGCTGGGACTACAATGAGCAGTATTTT

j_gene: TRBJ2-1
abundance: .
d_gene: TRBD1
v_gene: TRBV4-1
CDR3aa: CASSQAGQAYNEQFF
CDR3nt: TGCGCCAGCAGCCAAGCGGGACAGGCCTACAATGAGCAGTTCTTC